Sequencing of this T cell receptor beta chain was carried out in a study of PD-1 blockade in classical Hodgkin lymphoma. Concerning this clone itself: Its antigen is undetermined.

Study results and limitations: Why repertoires differed is undefined; disease activity or prior therapy possibly contributed.

The sample's time point: newly diagnosed, previously untreated cHL patient sample. The assay was immunoSEQ multiplex PCR, and TCRdb's table has in-frame clones only and misses some. Found here are about 47,000 clones, approximately 91% of them singletons; the top ten hold 4.9%. CDR3 size: 14 residues. Trimming took off 6 bases at V and 2 bases at J, with 14 bases between the two ends. The germline gives CDR1 KGHSH, CDR2 LQKENI. The chain combines TRBV18 with TRBJ2-7, with D perhaps assigned TRBD1 or TRBD2 (5 bases each). The material sequenced was peripheral blood mononuclear cells (PBMCs). This receptor was obtained from a human donor with classical Hodgkin lymphoma. The CDR3 protein is CASSPARGAYEQYF. The DNA for the CDR3 is TGTGCCAGCTCCCCGGCGAGGGGAGCCTACGAGCAGTACTTC.